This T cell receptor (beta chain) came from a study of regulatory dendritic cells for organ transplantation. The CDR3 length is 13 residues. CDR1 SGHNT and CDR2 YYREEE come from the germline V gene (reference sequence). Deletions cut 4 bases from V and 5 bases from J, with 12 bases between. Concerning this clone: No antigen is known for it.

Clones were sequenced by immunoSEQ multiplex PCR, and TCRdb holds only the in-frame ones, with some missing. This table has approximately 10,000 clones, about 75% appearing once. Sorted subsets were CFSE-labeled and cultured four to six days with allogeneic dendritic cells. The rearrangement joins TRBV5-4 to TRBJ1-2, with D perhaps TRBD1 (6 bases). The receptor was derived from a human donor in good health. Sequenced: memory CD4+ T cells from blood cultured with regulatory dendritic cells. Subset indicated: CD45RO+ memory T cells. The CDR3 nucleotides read TGTGCCAGCAGCATCGACAGGAGATATGGCTACACCTTC. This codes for CASSIDRRYGYTF.